Below, 12 T cell receptor beta chains from the same sample are listed, as sequenced in a study of blood T cells in healthy people across ages. Then a second PCR, running roughly 7 to 11 cycles, was carried out with a sample-barcoded 5' primer and a J-beta primer mix. TCRdb re-called the 5' RACE reads with MiXCR, one entry per CDR3 protein. The sample has some 1 million distinct CDR3 sequences, less than 50% seen once. Sequencing input: blood. The receptors were sampled from a woman aged 60-75 years in good health.

This clonotype has a handful of counts. The chain combines TRBV7-9 with TRBJ1-5; weak D call: TRBD1 (6 bases). Germline assignment: CDR1 SEHNR and CDR2 FQNEAQ (reference sequence). V was shortened by 1 base and J by 3 bases, with 7 bases between the two germline ends. The CDR3 has 14 amino acids. CDR3 bases: TGTGCCAGCAGCTTAGGGACAGTCAATCAGCCCCAGCATTTT. Amino acids: CASSLGTVNQPQHF.

This clonotype has just one count. A much larger clone is a single base away; this may be a read error. The J gene is TRBJ2-1, the V gene TRBV3-1; TRBD1 might be the D (5 bases). Germline loops: CDR1 LGHDT, CDR2 YNNKEL (reference sequence). CDR3 length: 14 residues. The DNA for the CDR3 is TGTGCCAGCAACCAAGAAGGCAGGGTCAATGAGCAGTTCTTC. It codes for CASNQEGRVNEQFF.

This clonotype was recorded a few times. This rearrangement joins TRBV12-3 or TRBV12-4 to TRBJ2-2, with D possibly being TRBD1 (6 bases). V lost 5 bases and J 2 bases, leaving 15 bases between the germline ends. The CDR3 spans 16 residues. Here the CDR3 reads CASSPGGQFNTGELFF. CDR3 sequence (DNA): TGTGCCAGCAGTCCCGGTGGACAGTTCAACACCGGGGAGCTGTTTTTT.

Points on this clonotype: This may be a read error: a much more frequent sequence differs by one nucleotide. The chain has TRBV28 and TRBJ2-7; no reliable D call. CDR3 length: 16 residues. Trimming removed 5 bases from V and 12 bases from J, with 29 bases in between. In germline, CDR1 is MDHEN, CDR2 SYDVKM. The CDR3 protein is CASSRGRTLAKNIRYF. The CDR3 region has the DNA TGTGCCAGCAGTCGAGGACGGACCTTAGCCAAAAACATTCGGTACTTC.

The chain couples TRBV25-1 to TRBJ1-2; possible D gene TRBD1, 6 bases. CDR1 and CDR2 from the germline V gene are MGHDK and SYGVNS. V was pared by 3 bases and J by 5 bases, with 13 bases between. The CDR3 contains 14 residues. The CDR3 DNA reads as TGTGCCAGCAGTGAGGCAGGGGCAGGGTATGGCTACACCTTC. It codes for CASSEAGAGYGYTF.

The sample holds a few counts of this clonotype. This sequence joins TRBV28 and TRBJ2-7; the D is unclear. Germline CDR1 is MDHEN and CDR2 is SYDVKM. V was pared by 3 bases and J by 7 bases, with 16 bases between. There are 14 residues in the CDR3. This CDR3 reads CASSFNPTYNEQYF. CDR3 DNA sequence: TGTGCCAGCAGTTTCAATCCGACCTACAATGAGCAGTACTTC. The whole variable domain, filled in from reference TRBV28 and TRBJ2-7, reads DVKVTQSSRYLVKRTGEKVFLECVQDMDHENMFWYRQDPGLGLRLIYFSYDVKMKEKGDIPEGYSVSREKKERFSLILESASTNQTSMYLCASSFNPTYNEQYFGPGTRLTVT.

This clonotype was counted between two and nine times. The chain employs TRBV12-3 or TRBV12-4 and TRBJ2-1; D is uncertain. The V end lost 6 bases, the J end lost 9 bases, and 18 bases lay between the germline ends. The CDR3 totals 14 residues. CDR3 DNA: TGTGCCAGCAGCAAGGAACGGGCTCCTACTGAGCAGTTCTTC. Encoded protein: CASSKERAPTEQFF.

This clonotype was seen a few times. This chain uses TRBV7-9 with TRBJ2-5; D possibly corresponds to TRBD2 (6 bases). The germline V and J ends were trimmed by 6 bases and 9 bases, with 20 bases remaining between them. Germline CDR1 SEHNR, CDR2 FQNEAQ (reference sequence). CDR3 length: 14 amino acids. CDR3 sequence: CASREAGLPGAQYF. The CDR3, as DNA: TGTGCCAGCAGGGAGGCGGGACTCCCTGGGGCCCAGTACTTC.

The chain couples TRBV24-1 to TRBJ2-6; D gene unclear. The CDR3 sequence is 18 residues long. Germline CDR1 reads KGHDR; CDR2 reads SFDVKD. Trimming cost V 3 bases and J 0 bases, with 14 bases left between them. CDR3 sequence: CATSDPKISGSGANVLTF. In DNA form, the CDR3 reads TGTGCCACCAGTGATCCAAAAATATCAGGCTCTGGGGCCAACGTCCTGACTTTC.

The rearrangement links TRBV28 to TRBJ2-5; 10 bases agree with TRBD2. The J call could be wrong; TRBJ2-7 is a better fit for the DNA end. The CDR3 spans 17 residues. The germline V gene has CDR1 MDHEN and CDR2 SYDVKM. The CDR3 sequence: CASSSPLGLAGASEQYF. Here the CDR3 DNA reads TGTGCCAGCAGTTCCCCCTTGGGTCTAGCGGGAGCCTCCGAGCAGTACTTC.

This clonotype has only a few counts. The CDR3 bases are TGTGCCAGCAGTCCTGAGGGGTCTAGCGCAGATACGCAGTATTTT. Translated: CASSPEGSSADTQYF. The V call is TRBV12-3 or TRBV12-4, the J call TRBJ2-3; D is possibly TRBD2 (6 bases). Trimming stripped 5 bases from V and 4 bases from J, with 16 bases between. The CDR3 extends over 15 amino acids.

The rearrangement links TRBV29-1 to TRBJ2-7; 10 bases map to TRBD1. Germline CDR1 is SQVTM and CDR2 is ANQGSEA. The trim removed 5 bases at V and 4 bases at J, leaving 5 bases unmatched. This CDR3 contains 13 residues. The chain's CDR3 is CSVRPGQGYEQYF. The CDR3, as DNA: TGCAGCGTTCGCCCGGGACAGGGGTACGAGCAGTACTTC.